Listed below are T cell receptor beta chains from one sample, sequenced in a study of T cells after yellow fever vaccination. TCRdb independently ran MiXCR on the 5' RACE reads; one entry per CDR3 protein. This repertoire shows 250,000 to 300,000 distinct CDR3 sequences, around 4.9% found once; its top ten account for less than 3.5%. Sequencing was performed on CD4+ T cells sorted from PBMCs, taken on the day of the yellow fever booster vaccination. All receptors derive from a man younger than 35 who received the YFV17D yellow fever vaccine. Each CDR3 is given without its conserved first and last residue.

j_gene | v_gene | CDR3aa
TRBJ2-4 | TRBV20-1 | SARVAGGGKNIQY
TRBJ2-1 | TRBV5-4 | AFTRVPSYNEQF
TRBJ1-6 | TRBV12-3/TRBV12-4 | ASSLGGGPSPLH
TRBJ2-5 | TRBV7-9 | ASMGLAGGPPWAQY
TRBJ1-5 | TRBV19 | ASSIVGGSPSDQPQH
TRBJ1-4 | TRBV7-2 | ASSIWGPRGLSEKLF
TRBJ2-5 | TRBV12-5 | ASGLSAGRAETQY
TRBJ1-1 | TRBV2 | ASSEDEGMRLNTEAF
TRBJ1-2 | TRBV29-1 | SVAGTEYVDYT
TRBJ2-5 | TRBV6-6 | ASSWDIRQETQY
TRBJ2-3 | TRBV5-1 | ASSLGLAGGPFTDTQY
TRBJ2-2 | TRBV5-6 | ASSSWAFANTGELF
TRBJ1-5 | TRBV28 | ASTVGDQPQH
TRBJ1-6 | TRBV4-1 | ASSLTPRGRNSPLH
TRBJ1-1 | TRBV7-2 | ASSPAGANTEAF
TRBJ1-6 | TRBV7-2 | ASSPRDEGSPLH
TRBJ1-6 | TRBV6-6 | ASIGTTGNSPLH
TRBJ1-6 | TRBV4-3 | ASSQAASSYNSPLH
TRBJ2-1 | TRBV9 | ASSRTGESSYNEQF
TRBJ2-3 | TRBV11-2 | ASSPQLAAADTQY
TRBJ1-1 | TRBV7-9 | ASSLNRGAF
TRBJ2-1 | TRBV12-5 | ASGAPGQGFSILMNEQF
TRBJ2-1 | TRBV9 | ASSVGRLAGGLRSYNEQF
TRBJ2-5 | TRBV28 | ATTVFETQY
TRBJ1-3 | TRBV18 | ASSATVGGNTIY
TRBJ1-5 | TRBV6-6 | ASKSGTVNQPQH
TRBJ1-6 | TRBV6-5 | ASSYLSGGGSPLH
TRBJ2-3 | TRBV6-5 | ASSYSGGGGRSLTQY
TRBJ1-5 | TRBV12-3/TRBV12-4 | ASSFADDQPQH
TRBJ1-3 | TRBV6-6 | ASTTQAGQAGNTIY
TRBJ2-5 | TRBV20-1 | SASKAGQETQY
TRBJ2-5 | TRBV6-1 | ASSEALPGTQY
TRBJ2-1 | TRBV7-2 | ASTKLAGANNEQF
TRBJ1-2 | TRBV5-4 | ASSLAGAHGYT
TRBJ1-5 | TRBV6-1 | ASSEWVGQGRNQPQH
TRBJ2-1 | TRBV29-1 | SVGDSNEQF
TRBJ2-1 | TRBV20-1 | SARLAGGQNEQF
TRBJ1-5 | TRBV6-5 | ASSYGGSNQPQH
TRBJ2-7 | TRBV9 | ASRLGTGSYEQY
TRBJ1-2 | TRBV15 | ATSRAKGKHNYGYT
TRBJ2-3 | TRBV6-2/TRBV6-3 | ASSYYPAIITQY
TRBJ2-1 | TRBV10-3 | AIGRNEQF
TRBJ2-5 | TRBV7-9 | ASSSRTSVVGWTQY
TRBJ2-5 | TRBV20-1 | SAILLGAGETQY
TRBJ2-5 | TRBV12-3/TRBV12-4 | ASSLNRQETQY
TRBJ2-5 | TRBV18 | ASSPRVSPETQY
TRBJ1-4 | TRBV20-1 | SAAFMGPGKLF
TRBJ2-2 | TRBV7-9 | ASSRLMGDRTFTGELF
TRBJ2-3 | TRBV11-2 | ASSSRKVGDTQY
TRBJ2-3 | TRBV12-3/TRBV12-4 | ASSFSRRTSGGGDTQY
TRBJ1-3 | TRBV29-1 | SGGSLEGNTIY
TRBJ1-2 | TRBV12-3/TRBV12-4 | ASSFRGRGDYGYT
TRBJ2-3 | TRBV7-3 | ASSATGTSADTQY
TRBJ1-5 | TRBV19 | ASSIAVQAPGRPQH
TRBJ2-3 | TRBV29-1 | SSANRVHTDTQY
TRBJ2-3 | TRBV5-1 | ASSLAPGQGAGDTQY
TRBJ2-5 | TRBV3-1 | ASTRKGGAWETQY
TRBJ1-1 | TRBV4-3 | ASSQERGRIVPTEAF
TRBJ2-3 | TRBV7-3 | ASSIDGRGPDTQY
TRBJ2-5 | TRBV4-3 | ASSQDRGTVETQY